These 15 T cell receptor beta chains came from one sample sequenced in a study of shared clonotypes between healthy human individuals. Generated by immunoSEQ multiplex PCR, the TCRdb table keeps only in-frame clones and is missing some. The profile shows just over 2,000,000 clones, about 95% of them singletons. CD8 cells classed as naive were CD45RO-negative and positively selected for CCR7, excluding terminally differentiated effector memory CD45RA+ cells. The source material was naive CD8+ T cells sorted from blood. These receptors were collected from a young man in good health.

A single count supports this clone. The sample contains more than one DNA sequence encoding this CDR3. V and J are TRBV27 and TRBJ2-1; D unresolved. Germline V gene data show CDR1 as MNHEY and CDR2 as SMNVEV (reference sequence). Trimming took 6 bases from V and 0 from J, leaving 9 bases between them. The CDR3 spans 14 residues. The CDR3 DNA is TGTGCCAGCAGAATAGGATCCTCCTACAATGAGCAGTTCTTC. This encodes CASRIGSSYNEQFF.

The chain links TRBV7-8 to TRBJ2-5, with 12 bases aligning to TRBD2. The V segment lost 3 bases and the J segment 1 base; nucleotides outside the gene matches: 3. The CDR3 covers 16 residues. Germline CDR1 and CDR2: SGHVS and FQNEAQ. The CDR3 sequence: CASSFPGLAGQETQYF. CDR3 sequence (DNA): TGTGCCAGCAGCTTCCCGGGACTAGCGGGCCAAGAGACCCAGTACTTC.

The J gene is TRBJ2-1, the V gene TRBV7-6; D call uncertain. The length of the CDR3 is 11 residues. Germline V gene sequence: CDR1 SGHVS, CDR2 FNYEAQ. The ends were cut back, 5 bases at V and 6 bases at J, with 5 bases in the middle. The DNA for the CDR3 is TGTGCCAGCAGCGGGTCCAATGAGCAGTTCTTC. It translates to CASSGSNEQFF.

The chain combines TRBV4-3 with TRBJ2-1; D unresolved. Per germline, CDR1 LGHNA and CDR2 YSLEER. Trimming removed 5 bases at V and 4 bases at J, with 12 bases between. The CDR3 has 14 residues. The CDR3 region is CASSIERVYNEQFF. CDR3 coding DNA: TGCGCCAGCAGCATCGAAAGGGTTTACAATGAGCAGTTCTTC.

The chain carries TRBV20-1 and TRBJ1-1, with a weak D call TRBD1 (5 bases). This CDR3 has 11 amino acids. CDR1 is DFQATT, CDR2 SNEGSKA, per germline (reference sequence). V was trimmed by 4 bases and J by 11 bases, leaving 14 bases between them. CDR3 region: CSATLGTDAFF. Written as DNA, the CDR3 is TGCAGTGCTACCCTAGGGACGGATGCTTTCTTT.

The chain is built from TRBV19 and TRBJ2-5; 7 positions agree with TRBD1. Germline CDR1 LNHDA, CDR2 SQIVND (reference sequence). Germline trimming cut 3 bases from V and 5 bases from J; bases unmatched to any gene: 9. The CDR3 has 15 residues. CDR3 sequence: CASSITGDGVETQYF. The CDR3 coding sequence is TGTGCCAGTAGTATTACAGGGGATGGAGTCGAGACCCAGTACTTC.

Here the CDR3 DNA reads TGTGCCTGGAGCTCAGGACTGGGGGGGTCCGAGCAGTACTTC. Amino acids: CAWSSGLGGSEQYF. The chain has TRBV30 and TRBJ2-7, with 7 nucleotides matching TRBD2. Germline V CDR1 and CDR2: GTSNPN, SVGIG (reference sequence). The CDR3 is 14 residues long. J lost 6 bases, V lost 3 bases, and 11 bases had no gene match.

The chain employs TRBV18 and TRBJ1-6, with 8 bases that match TRBD1. The CDR3 extends over 15 amino acids. The germline V gene has CDR1 KGHSH and CDR2 LQKENI. Trimming cost V 2 bases and J 8 bases; bases outside gene matches: 5. CDR3 nucleotide sequence: TGTGCCAGCTCACCAGGCGGGACAGGAGATTCACCCCTCCACTTT. It encodes CASSPGGTGDSPLHF. The entire variable domain, with the rest obtained from reference TRBV18 and TRBJ1-6, is as follows: NAGVMQNPRHLVRRRGQEARLRCSPMKGHSHVYWYRQLPEEGLKFMVYLQKENIIDESGMPKERFSAEFPKEGPSILRIQQVVRGDSAAYFCASSPGGTGDSPLHFGNGTRLTVT.

The V and J genes are TRBV2 and TRBJ1-2; D call uncertain. V was clipped by 2 bases and J by 4 bases, with 11 bases between them. Germline CDR1 SNHLY, CDR2 FYNNEI. The CDR3 is 14 residues long. This CDR3 reads CASSERAVSYGYTF. CDR3 DNA: TGTGCCAGCAGTGAAAGGGCGGTTTCCTATGGCTACACCTTC.

The genes are TRBV5-1 and TRBJ2-7; D may be TRBD1 (5 bases). Trimming cost V 0 bases and J 5 bases, with 12 bases left between them. CDR1 is SGHRS and CDR2 is YFSETQ in the germline V gene. The CDR3 length is 14 residues. The CDR3 nucleotides read TGCGCCAGCAGCTTGGAATGGGGCGACGACGAGCAGTACTTC. It is translated as CASSLEWGDDEQYF. The full variable domain, in which reference TRBV5-1 and TRBJ2-7 provide the parts outside the CDR3, is KAGVTQTPRYLIKTRGQQVTLSCSPISGHRSVSWYQQTPGQGLQFLFEYFSETQRNKGNFPGRFSGRQFSNSRSEMNVSTLELGDSALYLCASSLEWGDDEQYFGPGTRLTVT.

In DNA form, the CDR3 reads TGCGCCAGCAGCCTTTTTTTTGACAGGGGTTTGGATGGCTACACCTTC. Protein product: CASSLFFDRGLDGYTF. The chain links TRBV4-1 to TRBJ1-2, with 8 bases identical to TRBD1. CDR1 is MGHRA and CDR2 is YSYEKL in the germline V gene. J gave up 6 bases and V 4 bases, and 13 bases lay outside the gene matches. This CDR3 region has 16 residues.

This chain connects TRBV6-1 to TRBJ2-3; D may be TRBD1 or TRBD2 (6 bases each). Between the trimmed V and J ends, which lost 4 bases and 5 bases, there was a span of 16 bases. Germline CDR1 MNHNS, CDR2 SASEGT. This CDR3 has 15 amino acids. The DNA of the CDR3 is TGTGCCAGCAGTGTTCTACGGGGGCCCGGAGATACGCAGTATTTT. Encoded protein: CASSVLRGPGDTQYF.

This chain links TRBV4-1 with TRBJ1-2, with D perhaps matching TRBD1 (5 bases). V lost 0 bases and J lost 9, with 17 bases in between. The CDR3 extends over 15 amino acids. CDR1 is MGHRA and CDR2 is YSYEKL in the germline V gene. CDR3 in DNA: TGCGCCAGCAGCCAAGATAATTCAGGGAGGTGGAGCTACACCTTC. It specifies CASSQDNSGRWSYTF.

V and J are TRBV27 and TRBJ1-1; 8 nucleotides line up with TRBD1. The CDR3 consists of 14 residues. In germline, CDR1 is MNHEY, CDR2 SMNVEV (reference sequence). Trimming at V came to 5 bases and at J to 4 bases, leaving 6 bases not matched to a gene. The CDR3 bases are TGTGCCAGCAGTCCATGGACAGGGAGCACTGAAGCTTTCTTT. Amino acid sequence: CASSPWTGSTEAFF.

The chain combines TRBV19 with TRBJ1-5; no clear D. V lost 2 bases and J lost 5, with 7 bases in between. The CDR3 sequence is 13 residues long. From germline, CDR1 is LNHDA and CDR2 SQIVND (reference sequence). CDR3 nucleotides: TGTGCCAGTAGTATACCCGCAGATCAGCCCCAGCATTTT. Protein product: CASSIPADQPQHF.